This T cell receptor beta chain was sequenced for a study of cytomegalovirus exposure and HLA in healthy donors. Findings of the study overall: As was reported, the classifier diagnosed cytomegalovirus status with high specificity and sensitivity. Cytomegalovirus-associated TCR beta chains were listed, numbering 164. In vitro, a few CMV-associated chains proved specific for CMV antigens.

This clone was counted a few times. Its antigen is as yet unknown. The table came from immunoSEQ multiplex PCR; TCRdb's copy has only in-frame clones and leaves some out. This sample carries a few hundred thousand clones, 70% to 90% of them seen once, and the ten largest clones take approximately 0.9%. CDR3 length equals 13 residues. In germline, CDR1 is MGHRA, CDR2 YSYEKL. V was trimmed by 6 bases and J by 2 bases, leaving 11 bases between them. This TCR came from a man younger than 45 in good health and CMV-seronegative. The sample taken for sequencing was PBMCs. The gene calls are TRBV4-1 and TRBJ2-7; no clear D. The CDR3 here is CASSAPSTYEQYF. CDR3 nucleotide sequence: TGCGCCAGCAGTGCCCCGAGCACCTACGAGCAGTACTTC.